This T cell receptor (beta chain) comes out of a study of blood T cell repertoires in COVID-19. In the study overall: The United States, Italy and Spain provided the acute and convalescent COVID-19 samples. PBMCs, B-cell-depleted T cells, or T cells provided the cDNA or gDNA that made up the material.

Everyone who took part was roughly 18 to 89 years old, and they came from 20 to 25 US areas. This CDR3 region has 14 residues. V lost 10 bases, J lost 1 base, and 7 bases stayed unmatched. CDR1 ENHRY and CDR2 SYGVKD come from the germline V gene. This clone was detected only a few times. In the original analysis: Amplified reference gene primers provided the basis for estimating nucleated cell counts. Sequencing used immunoSEQ multiplex PCR; TCRdb keeps in-frame clones, though not all of them. V, J and clone size were drawn from that table, and D and trimming were deduced from the DNA. The table includes around 450,000 clones, nearly 90% detected once.

The source material was PBMCs or T cells enriched from blood (not recorded which). This chain uses TRBV10-3 with TRBJ1-2; 9 bases fit TRBD1. The receptor comes from a young woman with acute COVID-19. The CDR3 spells CATIGTGFNYGYTF. CDR3 DNA sequence: TGTGCCACGATAGGGACAGGGTTTAACTATGGCTACACCTTC.